This paragraph reports one TCR beta chain. Its specificity is not known. Profiled with immunoSEQ multiplex PCR; TCRdb holds only in-frame clones, not every one. Among roughly 120,000 clones, more than 80% were seen once, and the ten largest hold 0.2% to 0.25%. This CDR3 has 15 residues. V was clipped by 6 bases and J by 4 bases; unmatched bases: 9. Per the germline V gene, CDR1 is MDHEN and CDR2 is SYDVKM. The data were taken from a study of graft-versus-host responses after intestinal transplantation. This receptor was taken from a human donor who was the organ donor for an intestinal transplant. The V and J genes are TRBV28 and TRBJ2-7; 10 positions match TRBD1. The material was unstimulated CD4+ T cells sorted from spleen or lymph node cells, obtained before transplant. The CDR3 loop reads CASSNGGQGQYEQYF. The CDR3 DNA reads as TGTGCCAGCAGCAATGGGGGACAGGGGCAATACGAGCAGTACTTC.